The 31 T cell receptor beta chains listed next were all sequenced from one sample in a study of T-cell reconstitution after alpha-beta-depleted transplantation in children. The authors prepared the TCRbeta library with unique molecular identifiers. TCRdb fed the PCR reads into MiXCR, producing one record per CDR3 protein. The sample yields 200,000 to 250,000 distinct CDR3 sequences, roughly 6.6% seen once. The input for sequencing was PBMCs, taken before TCRalphabeta/CD19-depleted stem cell transplant. The receptors stem from a boy aged 2 to 10 with acute lymphoblastic leukemia, due to receive a stem cell transplant.

In its sample, this clonotype was seen many times. This chain links TRBV5-1 with TRBJ2-7; 12 nucleotides match TRBD2. V lost 2 bases and J lost 4; bases outside the gene matches: 7. CDR1 SGHRS and CDR2 YFSETQ come from the germline V gene. The CDR3 length is 16 residues. Written as DNA, the CDR3 is TGCGCCAGCAGCTTTGCCACCGGACTAGCGGGATACGAGCAGTACTTC. Translating gives CASSFATGLAGYEQYF.

V and J are TRBV4-2 and TRBJ2-6; D gene uncertain. Trimming took 4 bases from V and 0 from J, leaving 10 bases between them. CDR3 length: 16 residues. CDR1 and CDR2 from the germline V gene are LGHNA and YNFKEQ. CDR3 sequence: CASSPSTVSGANVLTF. The CDR3 bases are TGTGCCAGCAGCCCATCTACCGTCTCTGGGGCCAACGTCCTGACTTTC.

The CDR3 DNA reads TGTGCCAGCAGCGCAGCCTGGGATGTCTCCTACGAGCAGTACTTC. Amino acids: CASSAAWDVSYEQYF. This chain uses TRBV9 with TRBJ2-7, with D hard to call. The germline CDR1 and CDR2 sequences are SGDLS and YYNGEE. Trimming pared 3 bases from V and 0 bases from J, leaving 13 bases between. The CDR3 contains 15 residues.

This clonotype showed up many times. The chain carries TRBV19 and TRBJ1-5; maybe TRBD1 (6 bases). The ends were cut back, 5 bases at V and 6 bases at J, with 20 bases in the middle. The CDR3 contains 16 residues. The germline CDR1 and CDR2 sequences are LNHDA and SQIVND (reference sequence). This CDR3 reads CASSRHRDGSGQPQHF. The CDR3, as DNA: TGTGCCAGTAGTCGACACAGGGATGGTAGCGGTCAGCCCCAGCATTTT.

This clonotype was detected many times. V gene TRBV2 combines with J gene TRBJ2-1; 10 positions match TRBD2. This CDR3 is built from 12 residues. V was pared by 4 bases and J by 13 bases, with 4 bases of the junction left unmatched. Germline loops: CDR1 SNHLY, CDR2 FYNNEI. The CDR3 DNA is TGTGCCAGCAGTGGGACTAGCGGAAAACAGTTCTTC. It yields the protein CASSGTSGKQFF. Based on the CDR3 plus reference TRBV2 and TRBJ2-1, the full variable domain is EPEVTQTPSHQVTQMGQEVILRCVPISNHLYFYWYRQILGQKVEFLVSFYNNEISEKSEIFDDQFSVERPDGSNFTLKIRSTKLEDSAMYFCASSGTSGKQFFGPGTRLTVL.

This clonotype was counted between two and nine times. V gene TRBV3-1 combines with J gene TRBJ1-4; possible D gene TRBD1, 5 bases. The CDR3 loop spans 18 amino acids. Trimming shortened V by 0 bases and J by 3 bases, and 17 bases separated the two germline ends. Germline V gene sequence: CDR1 LGHDT, CDR2 YNNKEL (reference sequence). The CDR3 DNA is TGTGCCAGCAGCCAAGAAGCCCCCCAGGGATGGCCTAATGAAAAACTGTTTTTT. This sequence encodes CASSQEAPQGWPNEKLFF.

This clonotype was seen at least ten times. The chain recombines TRBV9 with TRBJ2-7; D is tentatively TRBD1 or TRBD2 (7 bases each). The CDR3 has 16 amino acids. Germline V gene data show CDR1 as SGDLS and CDR2 as YYNGEE. V lost 2 bases, J lost 0 bases, and 15 bases lay in between. The DNA for the CDR3 is TGTGCCAGCAGCGTCAGGGAGGGGGCAAACTCCTACGAGCAGTACTTC. It specifies CASSVREGANSYEQYF.

The table lists this clonotype with many counts. The chain employs TRBV20-1 and TRBJ2-7, with 14 positions matching TRBD2. The CDR3 is 15 residues long. Per the germline V gene, CDR1 is DFQATT and CDR2 is SNEGSKA (reference sequence). J gave up 4 bases and V 8 bases, and 10 bases lay outside the gene matches. DNA of the CDR3: TGCAGTTCAACACCCGGGACTAGCGGGGGTTACGAGCAGTACTTC. This gives the protein CSSTPGTSGGYEQYF.

This clonotype has more than one count but fewer than ten. The chain joins TRBV30 to TRBJ2-1; 10 bases are shared with TRBD2. Germline values: CDR1 GTSNPN, CDR2 SVGIG (reference sequence). The CDR3 has 12 residues. Trimming took 4 bases from V and 6 from J; bases not matched to a gene: 0. DNA for the CDR3: TGTGCCTGGACTAGCGGGAGCAATGAGCAGTTCTTC. It is translated as CAWTSGSNEQFF.

This clonotype was observed at least ten times. This chain links TRBV20-1 with TRBJ2-1; 8 bases match TRBD2. J lost 4 bases, V lost 8 bases, and 7 bases had no gene match. This CDR3 has 13 amino acids. CDR1 is DFQATT and CDR2 is SNEGSKA in the germline V gene (reference sequence). CDR3 in DNA: TGCAGTCCCGGGACTAGGGCATACAATGAGCAGTTCTTC. As protein: CSPGTRAYNEQFF.

This clonotype was observed a few times. The J gene is TRBJ1-5, the V gene TRBV20-1, with D maybe TRBD1 (6 bases). Per germline, CDR1 DFQATT and CDR2 SNEGSKA (reference sequence). The CDR3 runs 15 residues. Between the trimmed V and J ends, which lost 4 bases and 7 bases, there was a span of 20 bases. CDR3 protein: CSATGQPQVGQPQHF. CDR3 bases: TGCAGTGCTACCGGACAGCCGCAGGTCGGACAGCCCCAGCATTTT.

Many counts were recorded for this clonotype. The gene calls are TRBV5-1 and TRBJ2-7; possibly TRBD1 for D (5 bases). Trimming shortened V by 6 bases and J by 3 bases, and 16 bases separated the two germline ends. The CDR3 is made up of 14 amino acids. Germline V lookup: CDR1 SGHRS, CDR2 YFSETQ. CDR3 amino acids: CASTHPDRYYEQYF. The CDR3 nucleotides are TGCGCCAGCACTCACCCCGACAGATACTACGAGCAGTACTTC.

Many counts were recorded for this clonotype. The genes are TRBV3-1 and TRBJ2-5, with D maybe TRBD2 (6 bases). CDR1 and CDR2 from the germline V gene are LGHDT and YNNKEL (reference sequence). V lost 0 bases and J 3 bases, leaving 23 bases between the germline ends. This CDR3 comprises 19 residues. Here the CDR3 reads CASSQDTSRSGWRKETQYF. DNA for the CDR3: TGTGCCAGCAGCCAAGATACCTCCCGTAGCGGCTGGCGTAAAGAGACCCAGTACTTC.

This clonotype was observed many times. J is TRBJ2-3 and V is TRBV20-1; D ambiguous. The CDR3 runs to 14 residues. The V gene's germline CDR1 is DFQATT and CDR2 SNEGSKA (reference sequence). V gave up 1 base and J gave up 3 bases, with 11 bases separating them. The CDR3 DNA reads TGCAGTGCTAGAGGCATGAGTACAACAGATACGCAGTATTTT. This codes for CSARGMSTTDTQYF.

This clonotype appeared many times. The CDR3, as DNA: TGTGCCAGCAGTCGGGACAGGGGAGAGACCCAGTACTTC. Translation: CASSRDRGETQYF. J is TRBJ2-5 and V is TRBV6-1; 10 positions match TRBD1. The CDR3 spans 13 residues. Germline loops: CDR1 MNHNS, CDR2 SASEGT. J gave up 4 bases and V 5 bases, and 1 base lay outside the gene matches.

This clonotype was counted only a few times. The chain carries TRBV7-6 and TRBJ2-3; 8 bases line up with TRBD2. Trimming at V came to 5 bases and at J to 3 bases, leaving 10 bases not matched to a gene. CDR1 is SGHVS and CDR2 is FNYEAQ in the germline V gene. The CDR3 has 16 amino acids. The DNA for the CDR3 is TGTGCCAGCAGCCGCCGCCCGAGCGGGGGTACAGATACGCAGTATTTT. It codes for CASSRRPSGGTDTQYF. The full variable domain, its missing parts supplied by reference TRBV7-6 and TRBJ2-3, is GAGVSQSPRYKVTKRGQDVALRCDPISGHVSLYWYRQALGQGPEFLTYFNYEAQQDKSGLPNDRFSAERPEGSISTLTIQRTEQRDSAMYRCASSRRPSGGTDTQYFGPGTRLTVL.

This clonotype was recorded many times. Written as DNA, the CDR3 is TGTGCCAGCAGTAGCCCACGAGGAGAGAACACCGGGGAGCTGTTTTTT. It is translated as CASSSPRGENTGELFF. V gene TRBV2 combines with J gene TRBJ2-2; no reliable D call. Germline V CDR1 and CDR2: SNHLY, FYNNEI. Trimming removed 5 bases at V and 1 base at J, with 14 bases between. The CDR3 is 16 residues long.

The rearrangement joins TRBV2 to TRBJ1-5; TRBD1 is a possible D gene (6 bases). CDR1 is SNHLY, CDR2 FYNNEI, per germline. The ends were cut back, 1 base at V and 6 bases at J, with 16 bases in the middle. There are 16 residues in the CDR3. In nucleotides, the CDR3 is TGTGCCAGCAGTGAAGGGAATCCAGGGGTAGGTCAGCCCCAGCATTTT. Translated, it gives CASSEGNPGVGQPQHF.

This clonotype showed up many times. V and J are TRBV5-1 and TRBJ2-1; 8 bases fit TRBD2. The CDR3 has 16 residues. Per germline, CDR1 SGHRS and CDR2 YFSETQ. V lost 1 base, J lost 5 bases, and 8 bases stayed unmatched. CDR3 coding DNA: TGCGCCAGCAGCTTGACCCGCGGGGGGACAAACAATGAGCAGTTCTTC. Its translation: CASSLTRGGTNNEQFF.

This clonotype was detected many times. This sequence joins TRBV28 and TRBJ1-4, with D unclear. The length of the CDR3 is 14 residues. Trimming stripped 8 bases from V and 0 bases from J, with 10 bases between. Germline V gene sequence: CDR1 MDHEN, CDR2 SYDVKM. This CDR3 is CASGKAATNEKLFF. DNA for the CDR3: TGTGCCAGCGGCAAGGCTGCAACTAATGAAAAACTGTTTTTT.

Ten or more counts support this clonotype. The chain combines TRBV11-3 with TRBJ2-1, with 16 positions matching TRBD2. The V segment lost 2 bases and the J segment 0 bases; nucleotides outside the gene matches: 4. Germline loops: CDR1 SGHNT, CDR2 YENEEA. CDR3 size: 19 residues. The DNA of the CDR3 is TGTGCCAGCAGCTTATTCGGGACTAGCGGGGGGGCCTCCTACAATGAGCAGTTCTTC. Amino acid sequence: CASSLFGTSGGASYNEQFF.

The chain combines TRBV12-3 or TRBV12-4 with TRBJ1-6, with 7 bases matching TRBD1. Trimming cost V 6 bases and J 0 bases; bases outside gene matches: 17. The CDR3 extends over 20 amino acids. CDR3: CASSYMTGFLEVSYNSPLHF. DNA of the CDR3: TGTGCCAGCAGCTATATGACAGGGTTCCTTGAAGTCTCCTATAATTCACCCCTCCACTTT.

The chain has TRBV28 and TRBJ2-1, with D possibly matching TRBD2 (5 bases). The CDR3 sequence is 13 residues long. Germline V gene data show CDR1 as MDHEN and CDR2 as SYDVKM. The ends were cut back, 7 bases at V and 7 bases at J, with 14 bases in the middle. For the CDR3, the DNA is TGTGCCAGCAACGGGAAATCGGGTAATGAGCAGTTCTTC. This encodes CASNGKSGNEQFF.

In its sample, this clonotype was seen many times. The V call is TRBV7-2, the J call TRBJ2-1, with 9 bases aligning to TRBD1. CDR1 and CDR2 (germline): SGHTA, FQGNSA. The CDR3 is 17 amino acids. V lost 1 base to trimming and J lost 7 bases; unmatched junction nucleotides: 11. The CDR3 sequence is CASSLGPGTGKWNEQFF. CDR3 DNA: TGTGCCAGCAGCTTAGGACCCGGGACAGGGAAATGGAATGAGCAGTTCTTC.

The V call is TRBV20-1, the J call TRBJ2-3; D is perhaps TRBD1 (6 bases). The CDR3 contains 13 residues. CDR1 is DFQATT and CDR2 is SNEGSKA in the germline V gene (reference sequence). V was shortened by 5 bases and J by 4 bases, with 13 bases between the two germline ends. CDR3 sequence (DNA): TGCAGTGCTGGGACACCGGCAGCAGATACGCAGTATTTT. Amino acid sequence: CSAGTPAADTQYF.

This clonotype was observed a few times. V usage is TRBV27 and J usage is TRBJ1-5, with D maybe TRBD1 (5 bases). The V gene's germline CDR1 is MNHEY and CDR2 SMNVEV (reference sequence). The CDR3 sequence is 19 residues long. V dropped 0 bases and J dropped 0 bases, with 18 bases sitting between them. The CDR3 DNA is TGTGCCAGCAGTTTATCGAGCCCGGGGCGATGCTATAGCAATCAGCCCCAGCATTTT. Its protein is CASSLSSPGRCYSNQPQHF.

Notes on this clonotype: A single base separates this from a much larger clone, so it may be a read error. The rearrangement uses TRBV2 and TRBJ2-1, with 7 bases identical to TRBD1. The CDR3 has 16 residues. Germline loops: CDR1 SNHLY, CDR2 FYNNEI. Losses at the gene ends were 4 bases for V and 7 bases for J; bases not matched to a gene: 13. The CDR3 protein is CASSGAMTGFGNEQFF. The CDR3 DNA reads as TGTGCCAGCAGTGGGGCTATGACAGGGTTCGGAAATGAGCAGTTCTTC.

This clonotype was found many times. The chain carries TRBV5-6 and TRBJ2-1; D remains unclear. The CDR3 spans 13 residues. Germline V gene data show CDR1 as SGHDT and CDR2 as YYEEEE. Trimming left V 1 base short and J 5 bases short, with 7 bases between. CDR3 in DNA: TGTGCCAGCAGCTTGTTAGGAAACAATGAGCAGTTCTTC. Translating gives CASSLLGNNEQFF.

Only a few counts were recorded for this clonotype. The genes are TRBV2 and TRBJ2-1; 14 bases are a match to TRBD2. J lost 9 bases, V lost 6 bases, and 4 bases had no gene match. The CDR3 is made up of 14 amino acids. The V gene's germline CDR1 is SNHLY and CDR2 FYNNEI. The CDR3 DNA reads as TGTGCCAGCAGGGGGACTAGCGGGGGCGGTGAGCAGTTCTTC. This encodes CASRGTSGGGEQFF. The full variable domain, rest sourced from reference TRBV2 and TRBJ2-1, is EPEVTQTPSHQVTQMGQEVILRCVPISNHLYFYWYRQILGQKVEFLVSFYNNEISEKSEIFDDQFSVERPDGSNFTLKIRSTKLEDSAMYFCASRGTSGGGEQFFGPGTRLTVL.

This sequence joins TRBV9 and TRBJ2-7; D unresolved. This CDR3 has 14 residues. V lost 0 bases and J lost 2, with 9 bases in between. Looked up from germline, CDR1 is SGDLS and CDR2 is YYNGEE. The CDR3 DNA reads TGTGCCAGCAGCGTAGGATCGGGCCCCTACGAGCAGTACTTC. Protein product: CASSVGSGPYEQYF.

This clonotype was detected many times. This rearrangement joins TRBV5-1 to TRBJ2-7, with D tentatively TRBD2 (5 bases). The CDR3 has 16 residues. Germline loops: CDR1 SGHRS, CDR2 YFSETQ. V lost 4 bases to trimming and J lost 7 bases, with 24 bases between them. The CDR3 protein is CASSRPATDGDQEQYF. In DNA, the CDR3 is TGCGCCAGCAGCCGACCAGCCACAGACGGGGATCAAGAGCAGTACTTC.